This T cell receptor (beta chain) is drawn from a study of T cell repertoires in cytomegalovirus infection (dated by TCRdb to the late 2010s). Turning to the overall study: Donor HLA type was relevant to the analysis, as public TCR beta signatures indicated carriage of CMV infection together with the matching HLA type.

CDR1 SGHTA and CDR2 FQGNSA were looked up in the germline V gene. V is trimmed back by 6 bases and J by 7 bases, and the junction contains 7 bases that no gene match accounts for. Including cysteine and phenylalanine, the CDR3 has 14 amino acids. Of the read, only the CDR3 DNA is kept; its 42 bases are in frame from base 1. TCRdb names Illumina HiSeq 1500 as the instrument used. Using fastp at Q25 and MiXCR, TCRdb reprocessed the public reads and kept productive beta chains. Identical CDR3 protein sequences are pooled into one entry, listed with their most common genes and DNA. The sample records 150,000 to 200,000 distinct CDR3 sequences, about a tenth of which are singletons. The ten most abundant clones make up roughly 5.1% of the sample. In this sample, this clonotype turned up many times. No cognate antigen has been identified for it. Base qualities were left out, and no much larger clone turns up one base away.

The full study reports these points: In the ex vivo response, HLA-C-restricted CMV-specific TCR beta clonotypes were dominant, and in two of eight donors the single most frequent clonotype came from this HLA-C-restricted group. Cumulative frequency of public TCR beta family members discriminated carriers of CMV infection plus the relevant HLA type in this cohort and an independent 352-donor cohort.

The V and J genes are TRBV7-2 and TRBJ1-4; 8 junctional bases match TRBD1. Material: PBMCs. The receptor comes from a human donor in good health (CMV status not recorded). Some clones in this sample may be carry-over from other donors' samples. DNA sequence: TGTGCCAGCAGTGGGAGGACAGGGTCTGAAAAACTGTTTTTT. Translation gives CASSGRTGSEKLFF. When the CDR3 is completed using the reference TRBV7-2 and TRBJ1-4 genes on either side, the full variable domain is GAGVSQSPSNKVTEKGKDVELRCDPISGHTALYWYRQSLGQGLEFLIYFQGNSAPDKSGLPSDRFSAERTGGSVSTLTIQRTQQEDSAVYLCASSGRTGSEKLFFGSGTQLSVL.